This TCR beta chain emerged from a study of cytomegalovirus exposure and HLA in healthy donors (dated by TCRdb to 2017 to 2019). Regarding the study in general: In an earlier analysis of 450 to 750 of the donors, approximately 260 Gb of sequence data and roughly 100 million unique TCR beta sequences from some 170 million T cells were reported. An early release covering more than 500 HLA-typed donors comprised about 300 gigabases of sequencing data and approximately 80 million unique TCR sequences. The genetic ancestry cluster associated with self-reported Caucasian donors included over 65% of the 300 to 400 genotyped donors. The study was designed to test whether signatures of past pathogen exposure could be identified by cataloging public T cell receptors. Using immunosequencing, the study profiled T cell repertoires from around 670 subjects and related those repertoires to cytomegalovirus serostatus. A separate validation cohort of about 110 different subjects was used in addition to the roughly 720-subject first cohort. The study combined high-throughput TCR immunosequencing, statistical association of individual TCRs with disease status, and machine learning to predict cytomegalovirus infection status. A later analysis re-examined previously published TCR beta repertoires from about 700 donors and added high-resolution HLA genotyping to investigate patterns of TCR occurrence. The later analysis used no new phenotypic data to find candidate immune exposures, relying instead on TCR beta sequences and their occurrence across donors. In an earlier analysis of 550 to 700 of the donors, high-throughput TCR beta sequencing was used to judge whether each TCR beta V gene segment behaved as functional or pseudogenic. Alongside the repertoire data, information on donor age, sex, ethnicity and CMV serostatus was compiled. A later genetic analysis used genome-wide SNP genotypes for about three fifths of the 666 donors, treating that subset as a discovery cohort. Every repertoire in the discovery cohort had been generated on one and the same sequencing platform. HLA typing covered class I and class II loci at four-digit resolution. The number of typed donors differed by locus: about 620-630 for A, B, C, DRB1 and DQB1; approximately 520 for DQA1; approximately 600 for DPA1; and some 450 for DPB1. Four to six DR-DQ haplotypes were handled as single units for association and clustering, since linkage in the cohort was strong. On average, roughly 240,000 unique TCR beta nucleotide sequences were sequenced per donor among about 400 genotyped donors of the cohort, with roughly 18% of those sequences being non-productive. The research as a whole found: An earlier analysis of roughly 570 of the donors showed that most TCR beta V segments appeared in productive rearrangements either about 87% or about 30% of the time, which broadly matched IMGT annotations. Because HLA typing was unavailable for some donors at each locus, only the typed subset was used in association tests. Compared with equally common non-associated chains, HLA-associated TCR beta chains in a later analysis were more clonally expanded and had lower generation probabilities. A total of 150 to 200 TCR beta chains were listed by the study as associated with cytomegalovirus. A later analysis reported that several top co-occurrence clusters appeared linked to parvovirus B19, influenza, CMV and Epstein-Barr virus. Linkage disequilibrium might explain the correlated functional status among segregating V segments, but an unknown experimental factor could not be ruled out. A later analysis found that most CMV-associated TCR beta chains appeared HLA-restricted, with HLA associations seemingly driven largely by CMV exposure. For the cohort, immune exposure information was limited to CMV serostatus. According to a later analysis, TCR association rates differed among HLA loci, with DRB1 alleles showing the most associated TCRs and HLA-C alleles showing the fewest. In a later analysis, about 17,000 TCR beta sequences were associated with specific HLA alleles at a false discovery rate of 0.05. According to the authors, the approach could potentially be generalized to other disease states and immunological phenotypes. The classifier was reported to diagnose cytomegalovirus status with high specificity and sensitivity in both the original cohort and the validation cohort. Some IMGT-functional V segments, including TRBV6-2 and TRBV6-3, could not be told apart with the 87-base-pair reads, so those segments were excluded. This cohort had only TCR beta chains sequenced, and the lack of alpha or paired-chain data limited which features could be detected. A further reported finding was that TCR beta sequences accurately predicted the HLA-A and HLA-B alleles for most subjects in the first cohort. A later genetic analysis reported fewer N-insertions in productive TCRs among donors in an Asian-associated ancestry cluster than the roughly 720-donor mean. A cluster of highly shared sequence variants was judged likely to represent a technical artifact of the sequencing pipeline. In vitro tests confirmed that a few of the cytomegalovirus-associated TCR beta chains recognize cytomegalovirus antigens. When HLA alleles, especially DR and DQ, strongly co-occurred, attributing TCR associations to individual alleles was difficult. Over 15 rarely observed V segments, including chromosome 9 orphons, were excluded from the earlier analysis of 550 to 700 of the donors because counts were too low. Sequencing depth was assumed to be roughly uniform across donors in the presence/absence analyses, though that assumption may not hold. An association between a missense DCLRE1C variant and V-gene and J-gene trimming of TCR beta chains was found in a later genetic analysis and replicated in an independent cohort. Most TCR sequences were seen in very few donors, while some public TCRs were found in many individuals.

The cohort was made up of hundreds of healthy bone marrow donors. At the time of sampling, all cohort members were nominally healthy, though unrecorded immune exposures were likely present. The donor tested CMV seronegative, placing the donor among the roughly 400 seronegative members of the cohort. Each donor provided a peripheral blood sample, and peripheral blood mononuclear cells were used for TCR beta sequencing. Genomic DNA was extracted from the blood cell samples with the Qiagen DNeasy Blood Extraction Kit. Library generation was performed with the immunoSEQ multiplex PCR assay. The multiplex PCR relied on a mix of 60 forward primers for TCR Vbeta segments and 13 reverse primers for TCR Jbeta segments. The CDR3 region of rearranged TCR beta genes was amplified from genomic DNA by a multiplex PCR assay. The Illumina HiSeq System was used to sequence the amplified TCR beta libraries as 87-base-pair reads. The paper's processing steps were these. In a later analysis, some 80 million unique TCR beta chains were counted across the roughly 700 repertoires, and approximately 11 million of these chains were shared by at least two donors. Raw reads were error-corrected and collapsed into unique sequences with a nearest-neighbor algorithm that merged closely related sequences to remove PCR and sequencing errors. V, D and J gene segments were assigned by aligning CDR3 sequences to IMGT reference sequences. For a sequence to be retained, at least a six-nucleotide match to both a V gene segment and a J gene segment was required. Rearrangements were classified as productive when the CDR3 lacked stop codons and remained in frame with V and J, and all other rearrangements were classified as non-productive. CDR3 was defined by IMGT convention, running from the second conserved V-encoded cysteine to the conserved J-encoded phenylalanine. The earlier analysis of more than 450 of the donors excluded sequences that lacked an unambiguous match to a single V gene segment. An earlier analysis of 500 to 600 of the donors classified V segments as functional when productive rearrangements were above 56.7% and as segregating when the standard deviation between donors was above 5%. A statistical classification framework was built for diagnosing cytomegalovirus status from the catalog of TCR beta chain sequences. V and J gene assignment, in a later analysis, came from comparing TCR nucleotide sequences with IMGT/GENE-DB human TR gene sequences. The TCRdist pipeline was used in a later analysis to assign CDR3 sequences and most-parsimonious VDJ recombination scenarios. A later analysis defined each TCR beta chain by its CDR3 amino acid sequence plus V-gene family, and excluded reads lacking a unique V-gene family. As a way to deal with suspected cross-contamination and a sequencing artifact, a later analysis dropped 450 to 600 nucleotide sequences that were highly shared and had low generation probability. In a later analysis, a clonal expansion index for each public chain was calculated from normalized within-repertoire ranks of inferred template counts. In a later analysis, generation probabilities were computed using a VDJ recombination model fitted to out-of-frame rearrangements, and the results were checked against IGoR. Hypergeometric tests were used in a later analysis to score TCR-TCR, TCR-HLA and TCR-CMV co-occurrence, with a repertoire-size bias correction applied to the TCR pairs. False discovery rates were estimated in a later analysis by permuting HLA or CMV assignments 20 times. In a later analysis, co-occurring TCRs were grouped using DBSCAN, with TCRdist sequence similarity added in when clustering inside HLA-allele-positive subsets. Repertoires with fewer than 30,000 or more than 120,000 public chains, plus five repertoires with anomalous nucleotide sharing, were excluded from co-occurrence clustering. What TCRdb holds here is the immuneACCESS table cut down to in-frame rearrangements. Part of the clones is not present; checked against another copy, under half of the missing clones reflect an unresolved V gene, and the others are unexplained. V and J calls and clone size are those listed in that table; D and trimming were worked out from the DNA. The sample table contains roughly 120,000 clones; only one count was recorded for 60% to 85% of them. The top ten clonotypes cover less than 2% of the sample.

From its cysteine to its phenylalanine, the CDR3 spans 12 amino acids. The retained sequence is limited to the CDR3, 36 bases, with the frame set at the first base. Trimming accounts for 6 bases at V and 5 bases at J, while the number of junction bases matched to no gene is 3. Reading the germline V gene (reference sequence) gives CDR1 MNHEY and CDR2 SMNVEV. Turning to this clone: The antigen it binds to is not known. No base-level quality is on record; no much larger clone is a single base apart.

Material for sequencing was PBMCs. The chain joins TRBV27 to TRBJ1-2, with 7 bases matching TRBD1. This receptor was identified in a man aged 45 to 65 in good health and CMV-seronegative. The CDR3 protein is CASRQGNYGYTF. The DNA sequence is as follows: TGTGCCAGCAGACAGGGGAATTATGGCTACACCTTC.